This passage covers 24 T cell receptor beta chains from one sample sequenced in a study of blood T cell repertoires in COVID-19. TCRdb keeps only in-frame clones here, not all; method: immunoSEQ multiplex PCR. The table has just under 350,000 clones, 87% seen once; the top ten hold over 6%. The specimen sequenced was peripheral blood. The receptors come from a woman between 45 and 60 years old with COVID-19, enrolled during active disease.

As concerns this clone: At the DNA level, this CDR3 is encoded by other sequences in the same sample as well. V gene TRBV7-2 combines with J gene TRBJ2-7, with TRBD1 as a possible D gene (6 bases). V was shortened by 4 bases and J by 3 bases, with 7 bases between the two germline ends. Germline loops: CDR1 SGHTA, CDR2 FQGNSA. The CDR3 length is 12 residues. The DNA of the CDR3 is TGTGCCAGCAGCTCACAGGGCTACGAGCAGTACTTC. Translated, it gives CASSSQGYEQYF.

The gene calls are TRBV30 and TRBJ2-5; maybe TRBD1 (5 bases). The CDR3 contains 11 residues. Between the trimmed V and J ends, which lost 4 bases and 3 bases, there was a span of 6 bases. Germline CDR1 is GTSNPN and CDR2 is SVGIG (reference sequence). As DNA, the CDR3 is TGTGCCTGGACCAGGGAAGAGACCCAGTACTTC. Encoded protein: CAWTREETQYF.

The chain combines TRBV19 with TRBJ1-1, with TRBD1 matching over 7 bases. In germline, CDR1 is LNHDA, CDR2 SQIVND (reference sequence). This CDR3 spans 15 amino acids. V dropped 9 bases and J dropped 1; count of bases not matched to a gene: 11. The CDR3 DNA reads TGTGCCAGCCGAGAGGGGGCCGTAGAGAACACTGAAGCTTTCTTT. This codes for CASREGAVENTEAFF.

CDR3 DNA: TGTGCCAGCAGTTACGTGATAACAGGGGCTAGCAATCAGCCCCAGCATTTT. As protein: CASSYVITGASNQPQHF. This rearrangement joins TRBV6-2 or TRBV6-3 to TRBJ1-5, with 7 bases matching TRBD1. The junction had 7 bases not matched to a gene; V was cut back by 2 bases and J by 0 bases. The CDR3 is 17 amino acids. Per germline, CDR1 MNHEY and CDR2 SVGEGT.

The CDR3 DNA sequence: TGTGCCAGCAGCTTGGTCGGGACTCTAGAGACCCAGTACTTC. Amino acid sequence: CASSLVGTLETQYF. The V gene is TRBV7-7, the J gene TRBJ2-5, with D perhaps matching TRBD2 (6 bases). V lost 3 bases and J 4 bases, leaving 12 bases between the germline ends. This CDR3 has 14 residues. The germline V gene encodes CDR1 SSHAT and CDR2 FNYEAQ (reference sequence).

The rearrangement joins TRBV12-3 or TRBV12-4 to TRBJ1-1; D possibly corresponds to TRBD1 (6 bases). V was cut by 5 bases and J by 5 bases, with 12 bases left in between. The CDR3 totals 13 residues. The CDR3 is CASSPGHVTEAFF. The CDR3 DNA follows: TGTGCCAGCAGTCCGGGACATGTGACTGAAGCTTTCTTT.

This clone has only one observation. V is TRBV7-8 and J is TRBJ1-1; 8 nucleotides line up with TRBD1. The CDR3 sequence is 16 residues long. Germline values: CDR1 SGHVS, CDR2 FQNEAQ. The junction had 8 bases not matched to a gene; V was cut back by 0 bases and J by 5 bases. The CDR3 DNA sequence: TGTGCCAGCAGCTTAGCTTCTCCCAGGGGGCGAACTGAAGCTTTCTTT. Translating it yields CASSLASPRGRTEAFF.

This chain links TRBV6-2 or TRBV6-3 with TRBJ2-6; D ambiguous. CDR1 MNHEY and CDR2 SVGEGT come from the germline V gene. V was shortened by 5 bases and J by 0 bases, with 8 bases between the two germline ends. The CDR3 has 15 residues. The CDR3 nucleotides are TGTGCCAGCAGTAGACTGGGCTCTGGGGCCAACGTCCTGACTTTC. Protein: CASSRLGSGANVLTF.

This CDR3 is CAINTGQLYGYTF. In DNA form, the CDR3 reads TGTGCCATCAACACAGGACAGCTCTATGGCTACACCTTC. The chain carries TRBV10-3 and TRBJ1-2, with D maybe TRBD1 (6 bases). The CDR3 length is 13 residues. V was pared by 7 bases and J by 4 bases, with 13 bases between. Per germline, CDR1 ENHRY and CDR2 SYGVKD.

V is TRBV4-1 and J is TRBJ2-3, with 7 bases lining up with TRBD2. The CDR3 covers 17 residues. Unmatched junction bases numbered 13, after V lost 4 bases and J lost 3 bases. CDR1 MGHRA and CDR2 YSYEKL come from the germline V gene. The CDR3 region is CASSLRLVLGGTDTQYF. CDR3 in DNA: TGCGCCAGCAGCCTCCGACTAGTCCTCGGGGGGACAGATACGCAGTATTTT.

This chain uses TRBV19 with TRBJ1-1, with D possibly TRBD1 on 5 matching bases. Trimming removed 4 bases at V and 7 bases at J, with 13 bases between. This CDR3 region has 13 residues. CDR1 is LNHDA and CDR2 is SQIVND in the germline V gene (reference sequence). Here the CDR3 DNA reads TGTGCCAGTAGTACATGGGGGGGGAGTGAAGCTTTCTTT. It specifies CASSTWGGSEAFF.

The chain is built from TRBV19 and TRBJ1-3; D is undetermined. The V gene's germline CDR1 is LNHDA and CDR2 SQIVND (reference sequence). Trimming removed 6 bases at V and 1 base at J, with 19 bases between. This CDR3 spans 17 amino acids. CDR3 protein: CASSNAFRIDSGNTIYF. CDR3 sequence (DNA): TGTGCCAGTAGCAACGCTTTCCGAATAGATTCTGGAAACACCATATATTTT.

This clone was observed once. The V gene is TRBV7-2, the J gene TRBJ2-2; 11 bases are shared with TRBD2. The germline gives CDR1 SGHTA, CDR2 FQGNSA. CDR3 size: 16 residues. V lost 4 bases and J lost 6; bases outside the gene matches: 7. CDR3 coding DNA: TGTGCCAGCAGCTCGACTAGCGGGATCGGGCCCGGGGAGCTGTTTTTT. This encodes CASSSTSGIGPGELFF.

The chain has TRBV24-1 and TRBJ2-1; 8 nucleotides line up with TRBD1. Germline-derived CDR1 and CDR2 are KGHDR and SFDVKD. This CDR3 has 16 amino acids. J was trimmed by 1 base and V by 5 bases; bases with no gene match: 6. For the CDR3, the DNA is TGTGCCACCAGTGGCGATACAGGGGGTTCCTACAATGAGCAGTTCTTC. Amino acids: CATSGDTGGSYNEQFF.

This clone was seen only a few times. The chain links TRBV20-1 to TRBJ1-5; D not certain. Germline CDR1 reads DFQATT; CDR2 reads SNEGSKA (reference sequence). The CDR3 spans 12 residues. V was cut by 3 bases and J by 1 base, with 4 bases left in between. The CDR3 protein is CSASQSNQPQHF. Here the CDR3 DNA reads TGCAGTGCTAGTCAGAGCAATCAGCCCCAGCATTTT.

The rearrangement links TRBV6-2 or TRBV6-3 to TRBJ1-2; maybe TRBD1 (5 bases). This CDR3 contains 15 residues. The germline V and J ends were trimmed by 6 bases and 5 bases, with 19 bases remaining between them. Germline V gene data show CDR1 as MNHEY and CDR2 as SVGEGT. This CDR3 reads CASSPRDGGRYGYTF. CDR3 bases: TGTGCCAGCAGCCCAAGGGACGGAGGGAGATATGGCTACACCTTC.

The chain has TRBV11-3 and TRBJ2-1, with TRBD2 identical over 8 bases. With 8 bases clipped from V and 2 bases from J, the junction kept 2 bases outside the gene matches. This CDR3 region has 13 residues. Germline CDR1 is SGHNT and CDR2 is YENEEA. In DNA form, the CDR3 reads TGTGCCAGCCAACTAGCGGCCTACAATGAGCAGTTCTTC. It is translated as CASQLAAYNEQFF.

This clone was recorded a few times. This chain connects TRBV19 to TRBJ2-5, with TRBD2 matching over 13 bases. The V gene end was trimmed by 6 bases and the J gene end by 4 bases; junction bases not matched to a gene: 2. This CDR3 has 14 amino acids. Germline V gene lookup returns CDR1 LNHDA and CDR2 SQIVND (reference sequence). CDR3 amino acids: CASRTSGRSETQYF. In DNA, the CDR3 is TGTGCCAGTAGGACTAGCGGGAGGTCAGAGACCCAGTACTTC. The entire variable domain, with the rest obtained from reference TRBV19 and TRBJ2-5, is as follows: DGGITQSPKYLFRKEGQNVTLSCEQNLNHDAMYWYRQDPGQGLRLIYYSQIVNDFQKGDIAEGYSVSREKKESFPLTVTSAQKNPTAFYLCASRTSGRSETQYFGPGTRLLVL.

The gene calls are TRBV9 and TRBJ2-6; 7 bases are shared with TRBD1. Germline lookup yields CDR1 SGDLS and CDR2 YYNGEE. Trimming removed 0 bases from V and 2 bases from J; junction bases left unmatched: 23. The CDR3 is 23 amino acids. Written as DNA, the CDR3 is TGTGCCAGCAGCGTAGATTCCCGGACAGGTGTGGGACCTAAAACCACTGGGGCCAACGTCCTGACTTTC. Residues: CASSVDSRTGVGPKTTGANVLTF.

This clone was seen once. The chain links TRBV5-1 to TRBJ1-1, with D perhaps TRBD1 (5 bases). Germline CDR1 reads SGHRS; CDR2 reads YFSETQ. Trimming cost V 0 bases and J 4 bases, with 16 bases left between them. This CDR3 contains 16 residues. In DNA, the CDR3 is TGCGCCAGCAGCTTGGGGAGGGGAAATATTGCCACTGAAGCTTTCTTT. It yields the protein CASSLGRGNIATEAFF.

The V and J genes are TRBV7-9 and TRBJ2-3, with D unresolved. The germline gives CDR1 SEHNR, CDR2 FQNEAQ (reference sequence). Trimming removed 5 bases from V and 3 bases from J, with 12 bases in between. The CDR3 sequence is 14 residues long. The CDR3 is CASSAVLVTDTQYF. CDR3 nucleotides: TGTGCCAGCAGCGCAGTCCTAGTAACAGATACGCAGTATTTT.

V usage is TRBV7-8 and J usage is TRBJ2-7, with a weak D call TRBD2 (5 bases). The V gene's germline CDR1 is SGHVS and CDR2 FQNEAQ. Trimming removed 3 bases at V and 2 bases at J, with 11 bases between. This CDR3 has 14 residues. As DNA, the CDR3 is TGTGCCAGCAGCTTCTCGGAGGCCACCTACGAGCAGTACTTC. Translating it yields CASSFSEATYEQYF.

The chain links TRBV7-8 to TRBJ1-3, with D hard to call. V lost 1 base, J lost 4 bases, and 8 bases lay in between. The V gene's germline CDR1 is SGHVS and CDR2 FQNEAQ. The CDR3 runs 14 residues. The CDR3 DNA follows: TGTGCCAGCAGCTTAGTAAACCAGGGAAACACCATATATTTT. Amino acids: CASSLVNQGNTIYF.

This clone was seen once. The CDR3 reads CAWSVPLAGQYNEQFF. DNA for the CDR3: TGTGCCTGGAGTGTTCCTCTAGCGGGACAATACAATGAGCAGTTCTTC. This chain joins TRBV30 and TRBJ2-1, with 9 nucleotides matching TRBD2. With 0 bases clipped from V and 4 bases from J, the junction kept 7 bases outside the gene matches. The CDR3 covers 16 residues. The germline gives CDR1 GTSNPN, CDR2 SVGIG (reference sequence). Complete variable domain (other parts from reference TRBV30 and TRBJ2-1): SQTIHQWPATLVQPVGSPLSLECTVEGTSNPNLYWYRQAAGRGLQLLFYSVGIGQISSEVPQNLSASRPQDRQFILSSKKLLLSDSGFYLCAWSVPLAGQYNEQFFGPGTRLTVL.